This T cell receptor (beta chain) was captured in a study of blood T cell repertoires in COVID-19. Overall study: PBMCs, B-cell-depleted T cells, or T cells were the source of the cDNA or gDNA that made up the material.

The table came from immunoSEQ multiplex PCR; TCRdb's copy has only in-frame clones and leaves some out. The table includes some 200,000 clones, around 82% detected once. Germline assignment: CDR1 MNHEY and CDR2 SVGAGI. V shed 0 bases and J shed 0 bases, with 9 bases lying between them. CDR3 size: 16 residues. The material sequenced was peripheral blood. The chain combines TRBV6-5 with TRBJ2-1; D gene unclear. This TCR came from a woman aged 25 to 45 who had recovered from COVID-19. In DNA, the CDR3 is TGTGCCAGCAGTTACTCGTACCGACACTCCTACAATGAGCAGTTCTTC. Translating it yields CASSYSYRHSYNEQFF.